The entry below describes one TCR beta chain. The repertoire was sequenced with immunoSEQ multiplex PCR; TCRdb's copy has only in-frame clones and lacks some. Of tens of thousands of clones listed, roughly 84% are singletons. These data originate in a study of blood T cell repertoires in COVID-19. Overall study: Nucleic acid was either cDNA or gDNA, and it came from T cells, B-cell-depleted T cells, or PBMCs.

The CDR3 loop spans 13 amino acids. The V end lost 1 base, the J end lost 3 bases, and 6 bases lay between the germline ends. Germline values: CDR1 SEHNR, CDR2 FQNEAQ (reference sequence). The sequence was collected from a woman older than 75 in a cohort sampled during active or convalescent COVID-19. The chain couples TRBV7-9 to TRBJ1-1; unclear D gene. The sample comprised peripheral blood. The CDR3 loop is CASSLEEDTEAFF. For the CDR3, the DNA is TGTGCCAGCAGCTTAGAGGAGGACACTGAAGCTTTCTTT.